This T cell receptor beta chain was observed in a study of blood T cell repertoires in COVID-19. Data came from immunoSEQ multiplex PCR; TCRdb stores just in-frame clones and leaves some out. The sample has 200,000 to 300,000 clones, roughly 84% seen once. V was shortened by 0 bases and J by 4 bases, with 13 bases between the two germline ends. This CDR3 has 16 amino acids. Germline assignment: CDR1 SGHTA and CDR2 FQGNSA. What was sequenced was peripheral blood. The chain couples TRBV7-2 to TRBJ1-3; D not resolved. The TCR sequence derives from a man between 40 and 49 years old who had recovered from COVID-19. The CDR3 is CASSLASGFGGNTIYF. The CDR3 DNA reads TGTGCCAGCAGCTTAGCATCCGGGTTCGGAGGAAACACCATATATTTT.